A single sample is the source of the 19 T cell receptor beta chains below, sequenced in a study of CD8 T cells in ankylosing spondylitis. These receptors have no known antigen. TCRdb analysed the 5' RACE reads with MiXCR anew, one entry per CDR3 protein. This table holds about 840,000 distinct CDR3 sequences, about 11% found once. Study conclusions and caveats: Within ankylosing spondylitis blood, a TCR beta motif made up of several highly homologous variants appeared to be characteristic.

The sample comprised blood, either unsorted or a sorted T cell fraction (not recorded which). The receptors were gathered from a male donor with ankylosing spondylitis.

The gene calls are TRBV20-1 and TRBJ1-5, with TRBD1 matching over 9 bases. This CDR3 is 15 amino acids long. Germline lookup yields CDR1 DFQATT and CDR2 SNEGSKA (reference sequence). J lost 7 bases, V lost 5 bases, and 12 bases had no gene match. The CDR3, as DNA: TGCAGTGCTTGGGACAGGGAGGGAGGGGAGCAGCCCCAGCATTTT. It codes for CSAWDREGGEQPQHF.

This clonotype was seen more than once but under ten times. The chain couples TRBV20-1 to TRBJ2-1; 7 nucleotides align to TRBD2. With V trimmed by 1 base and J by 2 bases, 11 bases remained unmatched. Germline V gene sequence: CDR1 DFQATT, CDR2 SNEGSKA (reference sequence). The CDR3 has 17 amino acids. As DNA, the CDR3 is TGCAGTGCTAGAGGCGGGGGAGGAGCGGGAACCTACAATGAGCAGTTCTTC. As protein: CSARGGGGAGTYNEQFF.

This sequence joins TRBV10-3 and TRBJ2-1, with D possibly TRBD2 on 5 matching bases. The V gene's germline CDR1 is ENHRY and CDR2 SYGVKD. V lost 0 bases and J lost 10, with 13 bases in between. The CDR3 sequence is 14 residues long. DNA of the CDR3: TGTGCCATCAGTGAGTCGAGAGACCGCGGGGAGCAGTTCTTC. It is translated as CAISESRDRGEQFF.

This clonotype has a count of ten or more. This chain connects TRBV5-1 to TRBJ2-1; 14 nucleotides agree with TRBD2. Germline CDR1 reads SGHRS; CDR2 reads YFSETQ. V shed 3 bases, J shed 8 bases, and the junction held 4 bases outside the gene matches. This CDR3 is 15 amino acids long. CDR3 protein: CASSWGLAGDDEQFF. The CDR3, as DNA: TGCGCCAGCAGCTGGGGACTAGCGGGAGACGATGAGCAGTTCTTC.

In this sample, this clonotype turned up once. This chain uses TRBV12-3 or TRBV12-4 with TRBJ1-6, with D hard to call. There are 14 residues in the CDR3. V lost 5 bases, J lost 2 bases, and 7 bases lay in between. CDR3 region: CASSRHPYNSPLHF. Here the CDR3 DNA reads TGTGCCAGCAGTAGACACCCCTATAATTCACCCCTCCACTTT.

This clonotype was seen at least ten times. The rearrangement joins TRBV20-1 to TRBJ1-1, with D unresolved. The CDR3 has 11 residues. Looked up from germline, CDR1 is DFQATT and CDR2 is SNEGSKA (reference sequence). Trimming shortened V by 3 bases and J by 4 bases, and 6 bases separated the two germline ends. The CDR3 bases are TGCAGTGCTAGTGTATTCACTGAAGCTTTCTTT. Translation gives CSASVFTEAFF.

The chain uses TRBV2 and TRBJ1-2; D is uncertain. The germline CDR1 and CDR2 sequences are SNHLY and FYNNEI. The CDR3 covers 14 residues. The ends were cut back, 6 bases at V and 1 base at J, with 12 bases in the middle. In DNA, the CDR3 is TGTGCCAGCAGACTATCAGGAGTTAACTATGGCTACACCTTC. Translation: CASRLSGVNYGYTF.

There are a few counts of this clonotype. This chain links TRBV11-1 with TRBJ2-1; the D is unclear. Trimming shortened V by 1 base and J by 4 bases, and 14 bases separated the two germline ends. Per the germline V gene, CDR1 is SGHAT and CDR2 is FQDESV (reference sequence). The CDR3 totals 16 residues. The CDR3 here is CASSLVTGQAYNEQFF. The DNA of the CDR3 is TGTGCCAGCAGCTTAGTGACCGGGCAAGCTTACAATGAGCAGTTCTTC.

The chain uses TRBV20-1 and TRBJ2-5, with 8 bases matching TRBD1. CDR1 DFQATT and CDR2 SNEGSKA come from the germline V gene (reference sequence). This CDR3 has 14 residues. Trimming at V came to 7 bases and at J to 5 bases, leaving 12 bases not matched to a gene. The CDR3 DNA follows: TGCAGTGGCATGAGAGGACAGGGCCTTGAGACCCAGTACTTC. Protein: CSGMRGQGLETQYF.

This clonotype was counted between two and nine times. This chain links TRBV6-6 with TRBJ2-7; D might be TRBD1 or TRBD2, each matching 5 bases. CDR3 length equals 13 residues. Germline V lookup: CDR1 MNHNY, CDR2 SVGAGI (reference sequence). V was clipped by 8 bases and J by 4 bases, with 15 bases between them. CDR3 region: CASCRDRAYEQYF. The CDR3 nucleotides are TGTGCCAGCTGTAGGGACCGGGCTTACGAGCAGTACTTC.

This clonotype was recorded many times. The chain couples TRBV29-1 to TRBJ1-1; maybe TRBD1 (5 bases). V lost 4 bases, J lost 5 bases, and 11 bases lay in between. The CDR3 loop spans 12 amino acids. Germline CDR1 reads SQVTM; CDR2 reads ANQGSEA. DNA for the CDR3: TGCAGCGTTGTAGGGGCTGTTACTGAAGCTTTCTTT. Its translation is CSVVGAVTEAFF.

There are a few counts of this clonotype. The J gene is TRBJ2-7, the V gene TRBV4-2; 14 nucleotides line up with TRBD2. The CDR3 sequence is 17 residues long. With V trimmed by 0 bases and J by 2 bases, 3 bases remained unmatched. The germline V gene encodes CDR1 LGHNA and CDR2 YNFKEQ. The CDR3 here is CASSQEGTSGSTYEQYF. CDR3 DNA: TGTGCCAGCAGCCAAGAAGGGACTAGCGGGAGTACCTACGAGCAGTACTTC.

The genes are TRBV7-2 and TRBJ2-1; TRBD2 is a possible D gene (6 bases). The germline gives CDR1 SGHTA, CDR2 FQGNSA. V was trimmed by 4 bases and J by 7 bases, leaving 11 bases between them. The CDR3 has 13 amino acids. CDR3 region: CASSYPGVNEQFF. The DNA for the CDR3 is TGTGCCAGCAGCTACCCGGGGGTTAATGAGCAGTTCTTC.

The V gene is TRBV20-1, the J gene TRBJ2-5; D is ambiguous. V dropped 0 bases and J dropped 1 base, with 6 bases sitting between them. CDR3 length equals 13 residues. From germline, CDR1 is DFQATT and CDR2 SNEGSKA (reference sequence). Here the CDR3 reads CSARDPSQETQYF. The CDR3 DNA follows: TGCAGTGCTAGAGATCCAAGCCAAGAGACCCAGTACTTC.

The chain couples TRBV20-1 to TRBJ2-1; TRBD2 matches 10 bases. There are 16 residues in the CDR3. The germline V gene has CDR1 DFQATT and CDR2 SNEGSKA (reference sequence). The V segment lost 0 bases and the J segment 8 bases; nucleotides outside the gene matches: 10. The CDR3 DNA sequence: TGCAGTGCTAGAGATAGGAGGCTAGCGGGGGCGGATGAGCAGTTCTTC. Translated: CSARDRRLAGADEQFF.

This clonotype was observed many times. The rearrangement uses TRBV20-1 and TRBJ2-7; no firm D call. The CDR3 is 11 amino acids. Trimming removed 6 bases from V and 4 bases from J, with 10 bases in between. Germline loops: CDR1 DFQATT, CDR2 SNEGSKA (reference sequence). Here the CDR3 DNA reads TGCAGTGCGGATCTACAGTACGAGCAGTACTTC. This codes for CSADLQYEQYF.

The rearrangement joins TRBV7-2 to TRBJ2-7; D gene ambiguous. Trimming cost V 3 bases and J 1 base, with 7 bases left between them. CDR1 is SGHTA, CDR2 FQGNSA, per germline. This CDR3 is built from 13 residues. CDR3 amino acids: CASSFLDSYEQYF. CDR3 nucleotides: TGTGCCAGCAGCTTTCTGGATTCCTACGAGCAGTACTTC.

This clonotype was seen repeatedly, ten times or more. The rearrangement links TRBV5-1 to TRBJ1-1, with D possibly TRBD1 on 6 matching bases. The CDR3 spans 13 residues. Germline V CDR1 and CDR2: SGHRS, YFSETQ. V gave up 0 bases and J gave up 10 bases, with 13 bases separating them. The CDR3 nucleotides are TGCGCCAGCAGCTTGGAAGGACAGATGGTAGCTTTCTTT. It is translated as CASSLEGQMVAFF.

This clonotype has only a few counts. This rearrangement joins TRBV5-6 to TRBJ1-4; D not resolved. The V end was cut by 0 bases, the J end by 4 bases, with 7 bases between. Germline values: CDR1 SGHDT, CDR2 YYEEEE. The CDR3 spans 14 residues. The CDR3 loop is CASSLGHNNEKLFF. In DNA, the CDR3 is TGTGCCAGCAGCTTGGGGCACAATAATGAAAAACTGTTTTTT. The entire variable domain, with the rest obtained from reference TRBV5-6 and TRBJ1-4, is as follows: DAGVTQSPTHLIKTRGQQVTLRCSPKSGHDTVSWYQQALGQGPQFIFQYYEEEERQRGNFPDRFSGHQFPNYSSELNVNALLLGDSALYLCASSLGHNNEKLFFGSGTQLSVL.